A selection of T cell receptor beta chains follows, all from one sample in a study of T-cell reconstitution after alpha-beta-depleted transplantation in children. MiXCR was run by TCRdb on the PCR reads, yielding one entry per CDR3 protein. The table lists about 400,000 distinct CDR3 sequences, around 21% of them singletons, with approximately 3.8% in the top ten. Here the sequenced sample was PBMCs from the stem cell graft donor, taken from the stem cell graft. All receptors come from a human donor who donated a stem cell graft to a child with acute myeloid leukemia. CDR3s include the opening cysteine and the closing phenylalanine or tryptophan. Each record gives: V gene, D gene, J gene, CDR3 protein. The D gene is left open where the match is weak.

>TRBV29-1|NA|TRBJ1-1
CSVEMVQTEAFF
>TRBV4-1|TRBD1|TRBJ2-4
CASSQTGVGDIQYF
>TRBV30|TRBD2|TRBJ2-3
CAWSVPSGRATTDTQYF
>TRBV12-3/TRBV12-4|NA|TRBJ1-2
CASSIMRGSYGYTF
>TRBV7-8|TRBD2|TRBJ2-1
CASSLAHGTSGRNEQFF
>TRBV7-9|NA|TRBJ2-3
CASSLGRNPDTQYF
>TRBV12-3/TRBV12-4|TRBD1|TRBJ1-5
CASSPEGTGEWGNQPQHF
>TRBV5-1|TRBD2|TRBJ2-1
CASSLWDGLGLAVNEQFF
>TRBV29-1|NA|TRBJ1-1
CSVVGARTEAFF
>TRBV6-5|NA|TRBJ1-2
CASNYSHEGSGYTF
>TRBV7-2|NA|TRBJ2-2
CASSFGVGTGELFF
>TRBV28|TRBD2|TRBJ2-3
CASSLPRGSSGTGDTQYF
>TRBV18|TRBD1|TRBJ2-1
CASSPDRVDEQFF
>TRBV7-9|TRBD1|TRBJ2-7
CASATGKYEQYF